One and the same sample provided the 5 T cell receptor beta chains below, sequenced in a study of CD8 T cells in Susac syndrome. After extraction with the RNeasy kit, roughly 0.45 to 1 ug of the RNA was reverse transcribed using random hexamers. TCRdb redid the calling of the immunoSEQ multiplex PCR reads with MiXCR, one entry per CDR3 protein. The sample holds 95,000 to 150,000 distinct CDR3 sequences; 85% to 95% are singletons and the top ten take more than 0.25%. The sequenced material came from CD8+ T cells from PBMCs. These receptors were collected from a human donor with Susac syndrome.

For this clonotype: A read error may account for a junction end that differs from germline. The chain employs TRBV27 and TRBJ1-2; D ambiguous. Per the germline V gene, CDR1 is MNHEY and CDR2 is SMNVEV (reference sequence). The CDR3 sequence is 14 residues long. The CDR3 nucleotides read TGTGCCAGCAGTCTATCCTCGGGATGGAGTGGCTACACCTTC. Translated: CASSLSSGWSGYTF.

This chain uses TRBV7-6 with TRBJ2-1; D may be TRBD1 or TRBD2 (6 bases each). Per germline, CDR1 SGHVS and CDR2 FNYEAQ. This CDR3 has 17 residues. V lost 3 bases and J lost 5, with 20 bases in between. CDR3 nucleotide sequence: TGTGCCAGCAGCTTGGAGGCCGCTGAGGGGGGACACAATGAGCAGTTCTTC. Translation gives CASSLEAAEGGHNEQFF.

The chain is built from TRBV29-1 and TRBJ2-7, with no clear D. Germline V gene data show CDR1 as SQVTM and CDR2 as ANQGSEA. Trimming stripped 2 bases from V and 2 bases from J, with 13 bases between. This CDR3 region has 14 residues. CDR3 in DNA: TGCAGCGTTGAAAAGCTTGGTCAACCCTACGAGCAGTACTTC. As protein: CSVEKLGQPYEQYF.

The chain is built from TRBV20-1 and TRBJ2-1; TRBD1 might be the D (6 bases). This CDR3 comprises 16 residues. CDR1 is DFQATT and CDR2 is SNEGSKA in the germline V gene (reference sequence). The ends were cut back, 5 bases at V and 3 bases at J, with 20 bases in the middle. The CDR3 is CSAYLSGVALYNEQFF. The CDR3 bases are TGCAGTGCTTACCTCTCAGGGGTAGCGCTCTACAATGAGCAGTTCTTC.

The CDR3 loop is CASSEAREINEQFF. DNA of the CDR3: TGTGCCAGCAGTGAAGCCAGGGAGATCAATGAGCAGTTCTTC. The chain links TRBV2 to TRBJ2-1; D possibly matches TRBD1 or TRBD2 (5 bases each). V was cut by 0 bases and J by 6 bases, with 9 bases left in between. The germline V gene has CDR1 SNHLY and CDR2 FYNNEI. The CDR3 loop spans 14 amino acids.